The clone carrying this TCR beta chain has ten or more counts. What it binds is unknown. Germline-derived CDR1 and CDR2 are MDHEN and SYDVKM. The CDR3 has 14 residues. V lost 5 bases and J lost 7, with 15 bases in between. The data belong to a study of CD8 T cells in ankylosing spondylitis. Library preparation for TCR beta used quantitative 5'-RACE with molecular barcodes. TCRdb recomputed calls from the 5' RACE reads with MiXCR, one row per CDR3 protein. The sample lists more than 600,000 distinct CDR3 sequences, 19% occurring once. Study results and caveats: Made up of 7 to 9 highly homologous variants, a TCR beta motif appeared characteristic of ankylosing spondylitis blood. Reports of some motif variants in reactive arthritis synovial fluid and blood predate this one. From matched ankylosing spondylitis synovial fluid, disease-linked clones were reportedly recovered at significantly enriched levels.

The rearrangement uses TRBV28 and TRBJ2-1; TRBD2 is a possible D gene (6 bases). The sequencing sample was made of blood, either unsorted or a sorted T cell fraction (not recorded which). The receptor was isolated from a male donor with ankylosing spondylitis. The CDR3 region is CASSGRTIRNEQFF. CDR3 bases: TGTGCCAGCAGTGGACGGACTATCCGGAATGAGCAGTTCTTC.